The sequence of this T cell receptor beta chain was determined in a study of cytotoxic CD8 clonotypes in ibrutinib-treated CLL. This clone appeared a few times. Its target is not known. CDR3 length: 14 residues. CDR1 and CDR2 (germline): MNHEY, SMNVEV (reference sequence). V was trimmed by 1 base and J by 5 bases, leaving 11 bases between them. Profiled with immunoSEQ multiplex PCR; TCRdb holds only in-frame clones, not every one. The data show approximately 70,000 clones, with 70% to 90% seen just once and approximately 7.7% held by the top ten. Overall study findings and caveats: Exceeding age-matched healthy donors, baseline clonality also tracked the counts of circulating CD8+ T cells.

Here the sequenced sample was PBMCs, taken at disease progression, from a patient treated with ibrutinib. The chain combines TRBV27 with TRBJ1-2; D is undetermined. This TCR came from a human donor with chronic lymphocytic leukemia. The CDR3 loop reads CASSLFAVGYGYTF. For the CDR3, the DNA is TGTGCCAGCAGTTTATTTGCGGTAGGATATGGCTACACCTTC.